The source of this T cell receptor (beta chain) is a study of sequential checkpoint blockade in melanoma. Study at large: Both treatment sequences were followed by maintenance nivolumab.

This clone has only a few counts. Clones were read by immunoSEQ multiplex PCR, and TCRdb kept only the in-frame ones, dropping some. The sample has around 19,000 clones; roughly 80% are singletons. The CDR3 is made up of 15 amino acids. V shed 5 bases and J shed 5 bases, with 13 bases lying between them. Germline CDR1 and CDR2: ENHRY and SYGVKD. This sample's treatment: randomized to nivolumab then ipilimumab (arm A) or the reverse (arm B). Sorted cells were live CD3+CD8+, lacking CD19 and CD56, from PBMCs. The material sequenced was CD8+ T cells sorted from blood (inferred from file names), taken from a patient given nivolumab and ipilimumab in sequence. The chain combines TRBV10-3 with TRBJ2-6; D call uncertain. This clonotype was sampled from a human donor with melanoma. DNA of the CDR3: TGTGCCATCAGTAAGATACAAAGTCGGGCCAACGTCCTGACTTTC. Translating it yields CAISKIQSRANVLTF.